One and the same sample provided the 11 T cell receptor beta chains below, sequenced in a study of blood T cell repertoires in COVID-19. Clones were sequenced by immunoSEQ multiplex PCR, and TCRdb holds only the in-frame ones, with some missing. The table includes 200,000 to 250,000 clones, 70% to 90% detected once. The source material was peripheral blood. The receptor source for this set is a woman between 70 and 85 years old with COVID-19, enrolled during active disease.

V is TRBV5-1 and J is TRBJ2-7; TRBD2 aligns across 13 bases. The CDR3 spans 16 residues. Germline CDR1 SGHRS, CDR2 YFSETQ. Unmatched junction bases numbered 7, after V lost 5 bases and J lost 2 bases. CDR3 nucleotide sequence: TGCGCCAGCAGGACTAGCGGGAGGCAGGGGCCCTACGAGCAGTACTTC. The encoded protein is CASRTSGRQGPYEQYF. Full variable domain (rest looked up from reference TRBV5-1 and TRBJ2-7): KAGVTQTPRYLIKTRGQQVTLSCSPISGHRSVSWYQQTPGQGLQFLFEYFSETQRNKGNFPGRFSGRQFSNSRSEMNVSTLELGDSALYLCASRTSGRQGPYEQYFGPGTRLTVT.

This clone came up a few times. The chain employs TRBV2 and TRBJ2-2, with D hard to call. The CDR3 is 13 residues long. The V gene's germline CDR1 is SNHLY and CDR2 FYNNEI. The germline V and J ends were trimmed by 5 bases and 0 bases, with 4 bases remaining between them. CDR3 protein: CASSQTNTGELFF. In DNA form, the CDR3 reads TGTGCCAGCAGTCAAACGAACACCGGGGAGCTGTTTTTT.

The V call is TRBV18, the J call TRBJ1-5; weak D call: TRBD1 (5 bases). The germline gives CDR1 KGHSH, CDR2 LQKENI. The ends were cut back, 5 bases at V and 3 bases at J, with 17 bases in the middle. The CDR3 contains 16 residues. The CDR3 coding sequence is TGTGCCAGCTCATTCCGCGGCAGGGAATCCAATCAGCCCCAGCATTTT. This translates into CASSFRGRESNQPQHF.

This clone was seen just once. The J gene is TRBJ1-6, the V gene TRBV7-9; the D gene is possibly TRBD1 (6 bases). Trimming took 5 bases from V and 8 from J, leaving 16 bases between them. This CDR3 has 15 amino acids. The germline V gene encodes CDR1 SEHNR and CDR2 FQNEAQ (reference sequence). This CDR3 is CASSANRAGHSPLHF. CDR3 DNA: TGTGCCAGCAGCGCGAACAGGGCCGGCCATTCACCCCTCCACTTT.

This chain uses TRBV5-1 with TRBJ2-5, with D possibly being TRBD1 (6 bases). The CDR3 length is 14 residues. Germline lookup yields CDR1 SGHRS and CDR2 YFSETQ. With 3 bases removed from V and 4 bases from J, the gap between germline ends came to 13 bases. CDR3 sequence (DNA): TGCGCCAGCAGCTCAGGGGTGGGTCGAGAGACCCAGTACTTC. Residues: CASSSGVGRETQYF.

This sequence joins TRBV6-2 or TRBV6-3 and TRBJ1-5; D is ambiguous. The CDR3 is 18 residues long. Per the germline V gene, CDR1 is MNHEY and CDR2 is SVGEGT. Trimming left V 0 bases short and J 0 bases short, with 15 bases between. CDR3 in DNA: TGTGCCAGCAGTTACTCGAGTACAGATCCATATAGCAATCAGCCCCAGCATTTT. It translates to CASSYSSTDPYSNQPQHF.

The chain employs TRBV5-1 and TRBJ2-7, with 8 nucleotides matching TRBD2. Germline V gives CDR1 SGHRS, CDR2 YFSETQ. J gave up 7 bases and V 4 bases, and 7 bases lay outside the gene matches. This CDR3 contains 13 residues. CDR3 DNA sequence: TGCGCCAGCAGCCCACGCCCGGGAGGGGAGCAGTACTTC. Protein: CASSPRPGGEQYF. Complete variable domain (other parts from reference TRBV5-1 and TRBJ2-7): KAGVTQTPRYLIKTRGQQVTLSCSPISGHRSVSWYQQTPGQGLQFLFEYFSETQRNKGNFPGRFSGRQFSNSRSEMNVSTLELGDSALYLCASSPRPGGEQYFGPGTRLTVT.

This clone came up once. The rearrangement uses TRBV10-3 and TRBJ1-4, with 7 bases lining up with TRBD1. The J segment lost 8 bases and the V segment lost 6 bases, leaving 6 bases of the junction unmatched. This CDR3 region has 13 residues. Per the germline V gene, CDR1 is ENHRY and CDR2 is SYGVKD. CDR3 loop: CAIRDEDREKLFF. CDR3 DNA: TGTGCCATCAGAGATGAGGACAGGGAAAAACTGTTTTTT.

Only one count was recorded for this clone. This sequence joins TRBV6-6 and TRBJ1-2; 7 bases agree with TRBD1. The CDR3 totals 16 residues. Trimming took 2 bases from V and 2 from J; bases not matched to a gene: 8. Looked up from germline, CDR1 is MNHNY and CDR2 is SVGAGI (reference sequence). CDR3 sequence: CASSYNDRAVNYGYTF. The CDR3 DNA reads as TGTGCCAGCAGTTACAACGACAGGGCCGTAAACTATGGCTACACCTTC.

The rearrangement uses TRBV6-2 or TRBV6-3 and TRBJ1-1, with a tentative D call TRBD1 (6 bases). The germline V gene encodes CDR1 MNHEY and CDR2 SVGEGT. Trimming took 2 bases from V and 0 from J, leaving 13 bases between them. The CDR3 runs 16 residues. Here the CDR3 DNA reads TGTGCCAGCAGTTACCAGAGGACAGCTATGAACACTGAAGCTTTCTTT. Translated, it gives CASSYQRTAMNTEAFF.

V and J are TRBV6-2 or TRBV6-3 and TRBJ2-7; the match to TRBD1 covers 8 bases. The germline V gene has CDR1 MNHEY and CDR2 SVGEGT. The CDR3 has 15 amino acids. Trimming removed 0 bases from V and 7 bases from J; junction bases left unmatched: 8. CDR3 amino acids: CASSYSYTGGSEQYF. CDR3 coding DNA: TGTGCCAGCAGTTACTCGTATACAGGGGGATCTGAGCAGTACTTC.